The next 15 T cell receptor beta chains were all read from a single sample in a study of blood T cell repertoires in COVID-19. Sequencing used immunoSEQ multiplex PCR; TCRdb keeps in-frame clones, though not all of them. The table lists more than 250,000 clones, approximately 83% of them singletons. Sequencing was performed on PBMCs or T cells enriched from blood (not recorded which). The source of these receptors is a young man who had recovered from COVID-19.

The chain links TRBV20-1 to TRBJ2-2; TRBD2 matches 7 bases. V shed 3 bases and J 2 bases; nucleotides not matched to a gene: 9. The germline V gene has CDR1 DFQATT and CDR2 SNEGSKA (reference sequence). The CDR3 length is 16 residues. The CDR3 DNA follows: TGCAGTGCTAGTATGGTTGGGAGGGGAAACACCGGGGAGCTGTTTTTT. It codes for CSASMVGRGNTGELFF.

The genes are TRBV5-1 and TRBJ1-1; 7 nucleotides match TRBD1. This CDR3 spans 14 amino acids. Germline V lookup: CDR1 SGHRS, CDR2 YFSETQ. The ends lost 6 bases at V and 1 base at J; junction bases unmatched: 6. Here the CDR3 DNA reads TGCGCCAGCAAAAAGGGACAGACGAACACTGAAGCTTTCTTT. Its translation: CASKKGQTNTEAFF. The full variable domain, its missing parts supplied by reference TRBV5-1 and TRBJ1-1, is KAGVTQTPRYLIKTRGQQVTLSCSPISGHRSVSWYQQTPGQGLQFLFEYFSETQRNKGNFPGRFSGRQFSNSRSEMNVSTLELGDSALYLCASKKGQTNTEAFFGQGTRLTVV.

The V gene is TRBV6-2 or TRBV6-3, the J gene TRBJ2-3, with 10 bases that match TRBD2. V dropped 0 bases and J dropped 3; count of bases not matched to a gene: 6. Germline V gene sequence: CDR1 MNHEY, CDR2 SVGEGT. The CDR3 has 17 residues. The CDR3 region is CASSYSRTSGETDTQYF. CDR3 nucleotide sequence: TGTGCCAGCAGTTACTCAAGAACTAGCGGGGAGACAGATACGCAGTATTTT.

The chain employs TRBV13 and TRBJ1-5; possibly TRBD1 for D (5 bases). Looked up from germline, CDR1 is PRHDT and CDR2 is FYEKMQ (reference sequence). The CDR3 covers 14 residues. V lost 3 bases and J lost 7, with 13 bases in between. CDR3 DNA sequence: TGTGCCAGCAGCTTGGGGGGAGGAAAACAGCCCCAGCATTTT. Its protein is CASSLGGGKQPQHF.

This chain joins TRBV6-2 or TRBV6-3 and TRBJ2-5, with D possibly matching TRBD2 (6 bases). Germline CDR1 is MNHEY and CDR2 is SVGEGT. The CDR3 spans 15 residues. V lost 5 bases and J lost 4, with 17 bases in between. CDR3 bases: TGTGCCAGCAGTAAGATGGGACTCGGGGGAGAGACCCAGTACTTC. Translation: CASSKMGLGGETQYF.

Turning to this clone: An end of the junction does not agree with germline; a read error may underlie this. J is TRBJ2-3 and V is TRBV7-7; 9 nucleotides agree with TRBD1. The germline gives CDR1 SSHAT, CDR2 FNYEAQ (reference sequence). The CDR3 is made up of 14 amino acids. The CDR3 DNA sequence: TGTGCTAGCAGCTTGGGACAGGGCTGGGATACGCAGTATTTT. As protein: CASSLGQGWDTQYF.

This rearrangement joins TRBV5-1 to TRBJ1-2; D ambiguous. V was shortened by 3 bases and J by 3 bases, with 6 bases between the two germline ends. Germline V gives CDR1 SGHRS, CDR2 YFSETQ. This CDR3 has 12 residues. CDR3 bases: TGCGCCAGCAGCTACGGTGACTATGGCTACACCTTC. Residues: CASSYGDYGYTF.

The DNA for the CDR3 is TGTGCCAGCAGCTTAGGGGCTAGCGGGGGAGGAGATACGCAGTATTTT. It yields the protein CASSLGASGGGDTQYF. This chain connects TRBV7-9 to TRBJ2-3, with TRBD2 matching over 10 bases. CDR3 length equals 16 residues. The germline V gene has CDR1 SEHNR and CDR2 FQNEAQ (reference sequence). J lost 5 bases, V lost 1 base, and 6 bases had no gene match.

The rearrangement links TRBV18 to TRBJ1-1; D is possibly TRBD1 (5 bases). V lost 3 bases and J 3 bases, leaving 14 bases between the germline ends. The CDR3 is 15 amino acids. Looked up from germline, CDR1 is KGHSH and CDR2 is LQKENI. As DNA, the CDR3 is TGTGCCAGCTCACCGGCCCAGCCGGGGGACACTGAAGCTTTCTTT. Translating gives CASSPAQPGDTEAFF. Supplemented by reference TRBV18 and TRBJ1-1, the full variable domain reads NAGVMQNPRHLVRRRGQEARLRCSPMKGHSHVYWYRQLPEEGLKFMVYLQKENIIDESGMPKERFSAEFPKEGPSILRIQQVVRGDSAAYFCASSPAQPGDTEAFFGQGTRLTVV.

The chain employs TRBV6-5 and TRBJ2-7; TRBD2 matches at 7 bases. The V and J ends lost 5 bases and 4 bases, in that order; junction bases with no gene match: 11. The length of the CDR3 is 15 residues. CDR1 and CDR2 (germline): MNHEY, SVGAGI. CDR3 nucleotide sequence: TGTGCCAGCAGTACTCCGGGACTACCTCCTTACGAGCAGTACTTC. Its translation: CASSTPGLPPYEQYF.

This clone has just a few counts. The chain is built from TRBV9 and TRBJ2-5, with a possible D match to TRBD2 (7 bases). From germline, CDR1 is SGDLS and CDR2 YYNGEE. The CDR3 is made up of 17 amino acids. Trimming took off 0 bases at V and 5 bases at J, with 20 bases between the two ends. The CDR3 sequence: CASSVGLRGPWQETQYF. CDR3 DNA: TGTGCCAGCAGCGTAGGGTTGCGGGGGCCTTGGCAGGAGACCCAGTACTTC.

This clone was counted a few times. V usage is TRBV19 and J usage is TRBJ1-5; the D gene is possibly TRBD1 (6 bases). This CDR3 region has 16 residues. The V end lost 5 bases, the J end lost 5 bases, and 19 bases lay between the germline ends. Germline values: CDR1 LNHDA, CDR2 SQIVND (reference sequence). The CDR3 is CASSVQGMGIYQPQHF. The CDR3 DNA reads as TGTGCCAGTAGTGTACAGGGAATGGGGATTTATCAGCCCCAGCATTTT.

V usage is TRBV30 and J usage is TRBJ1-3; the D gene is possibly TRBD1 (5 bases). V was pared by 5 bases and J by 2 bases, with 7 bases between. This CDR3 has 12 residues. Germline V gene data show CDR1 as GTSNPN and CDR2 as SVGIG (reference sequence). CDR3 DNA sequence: TGTGCCTGGGGCAGGGCTGGAAACACCATATATTTT. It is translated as CAWGRAGNTIYF.

CDR3 sequence: CASSQDTGAEHNYGYTF. Here the CDR3 DNA reads TGTGCCAGCAGCCAAGACACAGGGGCTGAACATAACTATGGCTACACCTTC. The genes are TRBV3-1 (or the pseudogene TRBV3-2) and TRBJ1-2; 7 bases line up with TRBD1. The J segment lost 1 base and the V segment lost 0 bases, leaving 8 bases of the junction unmatched. This CDR3 is built from 17 residues. Germline V gene data show CDR1 as LGHDT and CDR2 as YNNKEL (reference sequence).

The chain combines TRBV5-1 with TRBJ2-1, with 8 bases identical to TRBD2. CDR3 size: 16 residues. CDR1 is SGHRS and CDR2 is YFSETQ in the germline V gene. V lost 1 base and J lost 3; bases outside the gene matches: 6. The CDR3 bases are TGCGCCAGCAGCTTGCTCAGCGGGGGAAACTACAATGAGCAGTTCTTC. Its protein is CASSLLSGGNYNEQFF. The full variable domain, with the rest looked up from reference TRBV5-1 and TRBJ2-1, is KAGVTQTPRYLIKTRGQQVTLSCSPISGHRSVSWYQQTPGQGLQFLFEYFSETQRNKGNFPGRFSGRQFSNSRSEMNVSTLELGDSALYLCASSLLSGGNYNEQFFGPGTRLTVL.